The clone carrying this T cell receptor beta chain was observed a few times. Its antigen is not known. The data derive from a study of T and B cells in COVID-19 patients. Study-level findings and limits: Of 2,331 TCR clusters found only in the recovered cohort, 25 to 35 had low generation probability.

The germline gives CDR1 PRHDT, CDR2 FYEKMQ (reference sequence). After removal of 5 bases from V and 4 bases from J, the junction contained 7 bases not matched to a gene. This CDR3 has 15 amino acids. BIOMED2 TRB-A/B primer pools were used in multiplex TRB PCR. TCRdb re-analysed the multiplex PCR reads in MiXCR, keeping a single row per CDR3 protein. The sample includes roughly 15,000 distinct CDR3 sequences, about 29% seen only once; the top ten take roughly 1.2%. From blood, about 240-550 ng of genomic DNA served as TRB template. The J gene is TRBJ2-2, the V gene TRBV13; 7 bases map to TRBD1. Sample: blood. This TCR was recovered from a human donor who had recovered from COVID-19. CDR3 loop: CASSPRTGPTGELFF. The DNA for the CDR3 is TGTGCCAGCAGCCCCCGGACAGGACCCACCGGGGAGCTGTTTTTT.